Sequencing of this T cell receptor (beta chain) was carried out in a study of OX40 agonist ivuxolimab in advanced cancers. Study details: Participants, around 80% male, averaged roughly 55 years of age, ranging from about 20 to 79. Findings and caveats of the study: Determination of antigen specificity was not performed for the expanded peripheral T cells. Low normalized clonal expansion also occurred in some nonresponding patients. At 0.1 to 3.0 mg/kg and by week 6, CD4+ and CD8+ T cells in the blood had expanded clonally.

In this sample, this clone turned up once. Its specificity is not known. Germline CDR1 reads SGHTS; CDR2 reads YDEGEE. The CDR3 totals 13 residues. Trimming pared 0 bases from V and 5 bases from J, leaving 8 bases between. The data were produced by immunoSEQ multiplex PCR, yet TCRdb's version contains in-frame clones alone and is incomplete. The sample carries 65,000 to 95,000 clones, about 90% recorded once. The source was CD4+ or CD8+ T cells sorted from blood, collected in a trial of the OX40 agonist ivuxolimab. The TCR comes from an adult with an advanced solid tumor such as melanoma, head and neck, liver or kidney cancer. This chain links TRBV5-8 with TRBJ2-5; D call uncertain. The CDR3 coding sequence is TGTGCCAGCAGCTTGGTAGCTGTGGAGACCCAGTACTTC. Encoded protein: CASSLVAVETQYF.